This TCR beta chain was recorded in a study of blood T cell repertoires in COVID-19. Study overall: Spain, Italy and the United States supplied samples that represented acute and convalescent COVID-19. From T cells, B-cell-depleted T cells, or PBMCs came the material, which was cDNA or gDNA.

As handled by the study authors: Amplification with reference gene primers provided the estimates of nucleated cell counts. TCRdb's copy holds only in-frame clones and misses some; the assay was immunoSEQ multiplex PCR. For V, J and clone size, that table is used; D and trimming come from the DNA. The sample comprises tens of thousands of clones, approximately 91% of which are singletons, and less than 2% rests with the top ten. Sequencing used peripheral blood. The source of this sequence is a human donor in a cohort sampled during active COVID-19.

DNA for the CDR3: TGTGCCAGCAGGGATCGGGACAGGGGGAGCACTGAAGCTTTCTTT. Translated, it gives CASRDRDRGSTEAFF. The chain has TRBV6-6 and TRBJ1-1; 11 nucleotides agree with TRBD1. CDR1 is MNHNY, CDR2 SVGAGI, per germline (reference sequence). The CDR3 has 15 residues. Germline trimming cut 6 bases from V and 4 bases from J; bases unmatched to any gene: 7.